The 20 T cell receptor beta chains below were found in one sample sequenced in a study of cytomegalovirus exposure and HLA in healthy donors. Both 60 Vbeta primers and 13 Jbeta primers went into the PCR. Generated by immunoSEQ multiplex PCR, the TCRdb table keeps only in-frame clones and is missing some. The sample consists of fewer than 250,000 clones, roughly 80% of them appearing once. Sequenced: PBMCs. The receptor set was obtained from a young man in good health and CMV-seronegative.

The V call is TRBV6-5, the J call TRBJ1-2; a possible D gene is TRBD1 (5 bases). Germline CDR1 reads MNHEY; CDR2 reads SVGAGI. V lost 0 bases and J lost 5, with 10 bases in between. CDR3 length equals 14 residues. Here the CDR3 reads CASSYSAGLYGYTF. The CDR3 DNA reads as TGTGCCAGCAGTTACTCGGCAGGGTTATATGGCTACACCTTC.

This clone was seen a single time. V gene TRBV7-9 combines with J gene TRBJ2-7; D call uncertain. Trimming took off 3 bases at V and 5 bases at J, with 8 bases between the two ends. The germline V gene has CDR1 SEHNR and CDR2 FQNEAQ (reference sequence). CDR3 length: 12 residues. CDR3 amino acids: CASSFAGHEQYF. The CDR3 DNA reads as TGTGCCAGCAGCTTTGCTGGGCACGAGCAGTACTTC.

This chain links TRBV7-9 with TRBJ2-2, with no clear D. The V end was cut by 2 bases, the J end by 3 bases, with 7 bases between. CDR1 is SEHNR and CDR2 is FQNEAQ in the germline V gene (reference sequence). CDR3 length equals 14 residues. The CDR3 region has the DNA TGTGCCAGCAGCTTATCCGTCGACACCGGGGAGCTGTTTTTT. This translates into CASSLSVDTGELFF.

The rearrangement links TRBV7-3 to TRBJ2-1; D remains unclear. The CDR3 contains 17 residues. From germline, CDR1 is SGHTA and CDR2 FQGTGA. V lost 4 bases and J 0 bases, leaving 16 bases between the germline ends. The CDR3 sequence: CASSSRPSLSSYNEQFF. The CDR3 DNA reads TGTGCCAGCAGCTCTAGACCCAGTTTGAGCTCCTACAATGAGCAGTTCTTC.

The V call is TRBV6-6, the J call TRBJ1-2; weak D call: TRBD1 (6 bases). The CDR3 is 14 amino acids. Germline CDR1 reads MNHNY; CDR2 reads SVGAGI (reference sequence). Trimming left V 1 base short and J 8 bases short, with 14 bases between. The CDR3 DNA reads as TGTGCCAGCAGTTACTATGGGGGCCCGATAGGCTACACCTTC. This codes for CASSYYGGPIGYTF.

The sample holds a few counts of this clone. The rearrangement uses TRBV10-1 and TRBJ2-1; TRBD2 aligns across 7 bases. Per germline, CDR1 WNHNN and CDR2 SYGVQD (reference sequence). The CDR3 runs 15 residues. The J segment lost 6 bases and the V segment lost 8 bases, leaving 13 bases of the junction unmatched. This CDR3 reads CASAAGARGSNEQFF. The CDR3 nucleotides read TGCGCCAGCGCCGCGGGTGCGCGGGGGAGCAATGAGCAGTTCTTC.

The chain links TRBV7-3 to TRBJ1-6; no definite D call. Trimming left V 5 bases short and J 7 bases short, with 12 bases between. The CDR3 sequence is 14 residues long. In germline, CDR1 is SGHTA, CDR2 FQGTGA. The CDR3: CASSVTGRNSPLHF. CDR3 DNA: TGTGCCAGCAGCGTCACCGGGAGGAATTCACCCCTCCACTTT.

This chain uses TRBV9 with TRBJ1-1, with D unresolved. In germline, CDR1 is SGDLS, CDR2 YYNGEE. Trimming shortened V by 3 bases and J by 11 bases, and 11 bases separated the two germline ends. The CDR3 is 11 amino acids. Written as DNA, the CDR3 is TGTGCCAGCAGCGATTCGACGGGGGCTTTCTTT. Its translation is CASSDSTGAFF.

This clone was picked up one time. This rearrangement joins TRBV7-8 to TRBJ2-5; 12 positions agree with TRBD2. Germline V gene sequence: CDR1 SGHVS, CDR2 FQNEAQ. V was pared by 7 bases and J by 7 bases, with 13 bases of the junction left unmatched. CDR3 length: 16 amino acids. CDR3 sequence reads: CASNPSGGAPGGTQYF. CDR3 nucleotide sequence: TGTGCCAGCAACCCTAGCGGGGGGGCCCCGGGGGGGACCCAGTACTTC.

The chain joins TRBV5-1 to TRBJ1-1; 7 positions agree with TRBD1. The CDR3 totals 14 residues. The germline gives CDR1 SGHRS, CDR2 YFSETQ. The J segment lost 1 base and the V segment lost 3 bases, leaving 3 bases of the junction unmatched. Here the CDR3 reads CASSWTGGNTEAFF. As DNA, the CDR3 is TGCGCCAGCAGCTGGACAGGTGGGAACACTGAAGCTTTCTTT.

The chain joins TRBV6-5 to TRBJ2-3, with D perhaps matching TRBD2 (5 bases). Germline lookup yields CDR1 MNHEY and CDR2 SVGAGI. V was shortened by 5 bases and J by 10 bases, with 19 bases between the two germline ends. CDR3 length equals 14 residues. The CDR3 sequence: CASSGRREGRAQYF. The CDR3 bases are TGTGCCAGCAGTGGCCGAAGAGAGGGCCGGGCGCAGTATTTT.

The gene calls are TRBV27 and TRBJ1-2; 7 nucleotides line up with TRBD1. This CDR3 has 12 amino acids. Germline V CDR1 and CDR2: MNHEY, SMNVEV (reference sequence). Germline trimming cut 5 bases from V and 8 bases from J; bases unmatched to any gene: 5. The CDR3 spells CASSPTGNGYTF. CDR3 sequence (DNA): TGTGCCAGCAGTCCGACAGGGAACGGCTACACCTTC.

The V and J genes are TRBV7-3 and TRBJ1-1, with 11 bases identical to TRBD1. The CDR3 length is 15 residues. Germline CDR1 and CDR2: SGHTA and FQGTGA. J gave up 4 bases and V 8 bases, and 9 bases lay outside the gene matches. The CDR3 sequence: CASRDRGIRTTEAFF. CDR3 sequence (DNA): TGTGCCAGCCGGGACAGGGGGATCCGGACCACTGAAGCTTTCTTT.

The chain joins TRBV27 to TRBJ2-1; a weak D match, TRBD1 (5 bases). The V end was cut by 2 bases, the J end by 5 bases, with 13 bases between. The CDR3 is made up of 15 amino acids. Germline V lookup: CDR1 MNHEY, CDR2 SMNVEV (reference sequence). DNA of the CDR3: TGTGCCAGCAGTTTACAACTAATGACAGACAATGAGCAGTTCTTC. Protein sequence: CASSLQLMTDNEQFF.

The chain employs TRBV27 and TRBJ1-2; TRBD1 is a possible D gene (6 bases). The V gene lost 5 bases and the J gene lost 7 bases, with 20 bases spanning the gap. The CDR3 sequence is 15 residues long. In germline, CDR1 is MNHEY, CDR2 SMNVEV (reference sequence). CDR3 nucleotides: TGTGCCAGCAGTCTCTCGTGGGGGCCCCTAGTTGGCTACACCTTC. It specifies CASSLSWGPLVGYTF.

The chain is built from TRBV27 and TRBJ2-7, with D possibly TRBD1 on 6 matching bases. Germline CDR1 is MNHEY and CDR2 is SMNVEV (reference sequence). The CDR3 covers 15 residues. Trimming cost V 5 bases and J 3 bases, with 17 bases left between them. This CDR3 reads CASSPSQGTIYEQYF. In DNA, the CDR3 is TGTGCCAGCAGTCCCTCTCAGGGGACGATCTACGAGCAGTACTTC.

The chain links TRBV29-1 to TRBJ2-7; D is undetermined. Germline-derived CDR1 and CDR2 are SQVTM and ANQGSEA. This CDR3 comprises 13 residues. Trimming cost V 6 bases and J 2 bases, with 14 bases left between them. In DNA form, the CDR3 reads TGCAGCGTAAGACAAAACATGGCCTACGAGCAGTACTTC. This translates into CSVRQNMAYEQYF.

This clone was seen a handful of times. CDR3: CASSVTQGPTGELFF. The DNA for the CDR3 is TGTGCCAGCAGTGTCACACAGGGGCCGACCGGGGAGCTGTTTTTT. The chain uses TRBV25-1 and TRBJ2-2, with 7 positions matching TRBD1. Germline V lookup: CDR1 MGHDK, CDR2 SYGVNS. CDR3 length: 15 residues. J lost 5 bases, V lost 4 bases, and 7 bases had no gene match. Full variable domain (missing parts from reference TRBV25-1 and TRBJ2-2): EADIYQTPRYLVIGTGKKITLECSQTMGHDKMYWYQQDPGMELHLIHYSYGVNSTEKGDLSSESTVSRIRTEHFPLTLESARPSHTSQYLCASSVTQGPTGELFFGEGSRLTVL.

This clone showed up just a few times. This chain links TRBV4-2 with TRBJ1-2, with TRBD1 identical over 9 bases. Germline trimming cut 0 bases from V and 8 bases from J; bases unmatched to any gene: 7. The CDR3 sequence is 15 residues long. The germline gives CDR1 LGHNA, CDR2 YNFKEQ. The CDR3 here is CASSQDAGQGKGYTF. As DNA, the CDR3 is TGTGCCAGCAGCCAAGATGCAGGACAGGGGAAAGGCTACACCTTC.

The chain employs TRBV27 and TRBJ2-7, with 8 bases matching TRBD2. J lost 5 bases, V lost 0 bases, and 15 bases had no gene match. CDR1 and CDR2 (germline): MNHEY, SMNVEV (reference sequence). There are 18 residues in the CDR3. CDR3 coding DNA: TGTGCCAGCAGTTTATCGGCGGGGCGGGGGGCCCTCGTCCACGAGCAGTACTTC. Amino acid sequence: CASSLSAGRGALVHEQYF.